Sequencing of this TCR beta chain was carried out in a study of cytomegalovirus exposure and HLA in healthy donors. Vbeta (60) and Jbeta (13) primers were used in the PCR. Study processing details: In a later analysis, some 11 million of approximately 86 million unique beta chains occurred in at least two donors. The protocol was immunoSEQ multiplex PCR, while the TCRdb copy is restricted to in-frame clones and leaves out a portion. The DNA was the basis for D and trimming; V, J and clone size are from that table. The sample holds 110,000 or so clones; around 80% are singletons and the top ten take approximately 6.9%. The length of the CDR3 is 15 residues. Germline V gene data show CDR1 as MNHEY and CDR2 as SMNVEV (reference sequence). Trimming took 5 bases from V and 5 from J, leaving 18 bases between them.

The sample consisted of PBMCs. This sequence originates from a man between 25 and 39 years old in good health and CMV-seropositive. This chain uses TRBV27 with TRBJ2-5; D gene uncertain. CDR3 DNA sequence: TGTGCCAGCAGTACCGCCGCTCTTCCCAGGGAGACCCAGTACTTC. Its translation: CASSTAALPRETQYF.